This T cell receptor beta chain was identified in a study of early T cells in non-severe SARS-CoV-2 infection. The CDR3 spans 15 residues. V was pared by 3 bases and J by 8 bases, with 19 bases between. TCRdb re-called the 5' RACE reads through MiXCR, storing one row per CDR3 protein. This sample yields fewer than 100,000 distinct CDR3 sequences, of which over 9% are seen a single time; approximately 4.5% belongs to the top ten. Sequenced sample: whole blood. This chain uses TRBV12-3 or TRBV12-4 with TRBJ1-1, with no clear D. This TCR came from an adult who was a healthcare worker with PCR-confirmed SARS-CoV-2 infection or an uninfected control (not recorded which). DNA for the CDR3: TGTGCCAGCAGTTTGGCTGGGGAGTGGGTCAGGGAAGCTTTCTTT. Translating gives CASSLAGEWVREAFF.